This entry lists 12 T cell receptor beta chains sequenced from one sample in a study of cytomegalovirus exposure and HLA in healthy donors (dated by TCRdb to 2017 to 2019). Libraries were built with the immunoSEQ multiplex PCR assay. The multiplex PCR relied on a mix of 60 forward primers for TCR Vbeta segments and 13 reverse primers for TCR Jbeta segments. The source is immuneACCESS, and TCRdb retained only in-frame sequences with V and J called. Part of the clones is not carried over; for the studies checked, unresolved V genes explain less than half of this, and the remainder is unexplained. Within this sample are more than 50,000 clones, with about 85% of them counted one time only. The leading ten clones occupy over 8.5% of the sample. Material: PBMCs. The source is a female donor in good health and CMV-seronegative.

The chain has TRBV5-1 and TRBJ2-7; D not certain. The CDR3 extends over 13 amino acids. From germline, CDR1 is SGHRS and CDR2 YFSETQ. The V end lost 0 bases, the J end lost 1 base, and 5 bases lay between the germline ends. The CDR3 region has the DNA TGCGCCAGCAGCTTGGAACAGTCCTACGAGCAGTACTTC. This sequence encodes CASSLEQSYEQYF.

V usage is TRBV4-3 and J usage is TRBJ2-7, with TRBD2 matching over 14 bases. The CDR3 consists of 16 residues. The germline V gene has CDR1 LGHNA and CDR2 YSLEER. V gave up 1 base and J gave up 2 bases; unmatched junction bases: 1. The CDR3 DNA reads TGCGCCAGCAGCCAAGGACTAGCGGGAGGGCCCTACGAGCAGTACTTC. It translates to CASSQGLAGGPYEQYF.

The V gene is TRBV14, the J gene TRBJ1-1; D call uncertain. This CDR3 comprises 15 residues. Germline CDR1 reads SGHDN; CDR2 reads FVKESK. Trimming cost V 1 base and J 4 bases, with 13 bases left between them. CDR3 protein: CASSQVGYEGTEAFF. As DNA, the CDR3 is TGTGCCAGCAGCCAAGTTGGGTACGAGGGCACTGAAGCTTTCTTT.

The CDR3 DNA sequence: TGTGCCAGCAGTTTATTCCGTGAAGCTTTCTTT. This encodes CASSLFREAFF. This rearrangement joins TRBV28 to TRBJ1-1; D gene uncertain. The CDR3 totals 11 residues. Deletions cut 1 base from V and 7 bases from J, with 4 bases between. CDR1 and CDR2 (germline): MDHEN, SYDVKM.

Here the CDR3 reads CASRFGTSNEQFF. The CDR3 bases are TGCGCCAGCAGATTTGGGACTAGCAATGAGCAGTTCTTC. The rearrangement links TRBV10-2 to TRBJ2-1; 8 bases align to TRBD2. The trim removed 6 bases at V and 6 bases at J, leaving 4 bases unmatched. The CDR3 is 13 residues long. Germline V gives CDR1 WSHSY, CDR2 SAAADI.

The gene calls are TRBV29-1 and TRBJ2-3; possibly TRBD2 for D (6 bases). This CDR3 is 16 amino acids long. The germline CDR1 and CDR2 sequences are SQVTM and ANQGSEA. V was shortened by 5 bases and J by 0 bases, with 18 bases between the two germline ends. CDR3 protein: CSVCGDWRGSTDTQYF. As DNA, the CDR3 is TGCAGCGTTTGTGGGGATTGGCGGGGTAGCACAGATACGCAGTATTTT.

V gene TRBV28 combines with J gene TRBJ1-4; D is uncertain. This CDR3 is built from 12 residues. Germline V lookup: CDR1 MDHEN, CDR2 SYDVKM. Trimming stripped 8 bases from V and 7 bases from J, with 11 bases between. As DNA, the CDR3 is TGTGCCAGCCAAATGAACGGTGAAAAACTGTTTTTT. Translation: CASQMNGEKLFF.

This rearrangement joins TRBV30 to TRBJ1-4; no definite D call. Deletions cut 0 bases from V and 8 bases from J, with 13 bases between. CDR3 size: 14 residues. In germline, CDR1 is GTSNPN, CDR2 SVGIG (reference sequence). CDR3 sequence: CAWSVELPPEKLFF. The CDR3 DNA reads as TGTGCCTGGAGTGTAGAGTTACCCCCGGAAAAACTGTTTTTT.

The V and J genes are TRBV28 and TRBJ2-3, with 7 nucleotides matching TRBD2. The CDR3 has 19 residues. Germline V gene sequence: CDR1 MDHEN, CDR2 SYDVKM. With V trimmed by 7 bases and J by 3 bases, 22 bases remained unmatched. The CDR3 sequence is CASISYSLASGRVTDTQYF. CDR3 nucleotides: TGTGCCAGCATATCGTACTCTTTGGCTAGCGGTAGGGTGACAGATACGCAGTATTTT.

The rearrangement uses TRBV5-1 and TRBJ1-5; no firm D call. Deletions cut 0 bases from V and 0 bases from J, with 7 bases between. Germline CDR1 SGHRS, CDR2 YFSETQ. The CDR3 runs 15 residues. The CDR3 reads CASSLAGNSNQPQHF. The CDR3 DNA sequence: TGCGCCAGCAGCTTGGCAGGCAATAGCAATCAGCCCCAGCATTTT.

The chain carries TRBV11-1 and TRBJ2-7, with 10 positions matching TRBD2. Per the germline V gene, CDR1 is SGHAT and CDR2 is FQDESV (reference sequence). The V gene end was trimmed by 4 bases and the J gene end by 2 bases; junction bases not matched to a gene: 8. CDR3 length: 16 amino acids. The CDR3 DNA follows: TGTGCCAGCAGCTCCATAAAGCGGGAGGGCCCCTACGAGCAGTACTTC. It specifies CASSSIKREGPYEQYF.

J is TRBJ1-5 and V is TRBV5-1, with TRBD1 identical over 10 bases. V was pared by 4 bases and J by 4 bases, with 11 bases of the junction left unmatched. Looked up from germline, CDR1 is SGHRS and CDR2 is YFSETQ. The CDR3 totals 17 residues. CDR3 loop: CASSGGGTGVGNQPQHF. CDR3 in DNA: TGCGCCAGCAGCGGTGGTGGGACAGGGGTGGGTAATCAGCCCCAGCATTTT.